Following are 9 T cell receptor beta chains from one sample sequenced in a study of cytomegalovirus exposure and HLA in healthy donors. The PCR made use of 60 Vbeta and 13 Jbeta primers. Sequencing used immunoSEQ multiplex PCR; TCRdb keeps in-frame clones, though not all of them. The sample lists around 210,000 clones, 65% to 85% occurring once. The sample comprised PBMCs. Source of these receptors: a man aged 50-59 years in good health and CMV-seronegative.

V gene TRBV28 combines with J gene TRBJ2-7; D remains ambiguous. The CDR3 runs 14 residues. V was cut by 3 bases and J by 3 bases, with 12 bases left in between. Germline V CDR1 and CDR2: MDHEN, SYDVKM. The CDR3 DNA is TGTGCCAGCAGTTTTCCTCCCCGCGGCTACGAGCAGTACTTC. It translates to CASSFPPRGYEQYF.

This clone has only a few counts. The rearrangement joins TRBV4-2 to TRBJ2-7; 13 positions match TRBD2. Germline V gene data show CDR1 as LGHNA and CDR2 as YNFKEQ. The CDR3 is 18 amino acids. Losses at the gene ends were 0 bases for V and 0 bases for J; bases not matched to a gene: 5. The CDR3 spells CASSQDQGLAGLSYEQYF. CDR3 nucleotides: TGTGCCAGCAGCCAAGATCAGGGACTAGCGGGACTCTCCTACGAGCAGTACTTC.

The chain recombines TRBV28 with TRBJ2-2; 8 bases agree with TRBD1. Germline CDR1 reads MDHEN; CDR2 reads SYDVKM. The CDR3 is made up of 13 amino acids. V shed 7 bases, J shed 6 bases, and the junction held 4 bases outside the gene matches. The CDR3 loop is CASTLTGAGELFF. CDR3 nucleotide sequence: TGTGCCAGCACTCTGACAGGGGCCGGGGAGCTGTTTTTT. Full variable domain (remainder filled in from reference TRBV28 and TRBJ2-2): DVKVTQSSRYLVKRTGEKVFLECVQDMDHENMFWYRQDPGLGLRLIYFSYDVKMKEKGDIPEGYSVSREKKERFSLILESASTNQTSMYLCASTLTGAGELFFGEGSRLTVL.

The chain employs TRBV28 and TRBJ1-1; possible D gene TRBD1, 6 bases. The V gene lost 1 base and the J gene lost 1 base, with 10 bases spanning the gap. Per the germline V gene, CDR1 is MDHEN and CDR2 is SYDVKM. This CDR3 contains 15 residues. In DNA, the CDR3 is TGTGCCAGCAGTTTATCTGGCAGGGGGAACACTGAAGCTTTCTTT. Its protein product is CASSLSGRGNTEAFF.

The CDR3 spells CASSLKREKGGANVLTF. The CDR3 DNA sequence: TGTGCCAGCAGCTTAAAGCGGGAGAAGGGTGGGGCCAACGTCCTGACTTTC. The chain is built from TRBV5-4 and TRBJ2-6; 8 positions match TRBD2. J lost 3 bases, V lost 2 bases, and 7 bases had no gene match. CDR3 length equals 17 residues. Germline V lookup: CDR1 SGHNT, CDR2 YYREEE (reference sequence). The whole variable domain, filled in from reference TRBV5-4 and TRBJ2-6, reads ETGVTQSPTHLIKTRGQQVTLRCSSQSGHNTVSWYQQALGQGPQFIFQYYREEENGRGNFPPRFSGLQFPNYSSELNVNALELDDSALYLCASSLKREKGGANVLTFGAGSRLTVL.

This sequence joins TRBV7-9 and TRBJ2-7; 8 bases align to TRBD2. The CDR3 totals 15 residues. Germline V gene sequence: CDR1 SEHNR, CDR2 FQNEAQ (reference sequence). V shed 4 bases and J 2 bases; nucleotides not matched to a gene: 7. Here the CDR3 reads CASSWGGGPTYEQYF. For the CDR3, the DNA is TGTGCCAGCAGCTGGGGCGGGGGGCCTACCTACGAGCAGTACTTC.

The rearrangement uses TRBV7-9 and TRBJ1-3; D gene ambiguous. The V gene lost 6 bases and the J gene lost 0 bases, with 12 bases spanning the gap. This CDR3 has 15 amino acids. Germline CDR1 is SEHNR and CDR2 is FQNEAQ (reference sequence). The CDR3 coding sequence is TGTGCCAGCAGTCCCCGAGGTTCCTCTGGAAACACCATATATTTT. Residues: CASSPRGSSGNTIYF.

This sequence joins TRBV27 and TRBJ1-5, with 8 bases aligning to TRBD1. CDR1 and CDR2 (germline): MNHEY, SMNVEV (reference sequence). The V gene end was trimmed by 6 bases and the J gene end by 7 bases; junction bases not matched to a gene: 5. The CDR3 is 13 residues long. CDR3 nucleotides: TGTGCCAGCAGCTACAGGGGGGAACAGCCCCAGCATTTT. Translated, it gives CASSYRGEQPQHF.

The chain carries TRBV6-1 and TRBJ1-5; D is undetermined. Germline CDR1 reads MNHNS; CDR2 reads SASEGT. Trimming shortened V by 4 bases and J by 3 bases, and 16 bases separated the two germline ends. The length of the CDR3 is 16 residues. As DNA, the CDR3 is TGTGCCAGCAGTGTAGTTTCATCTTCCCTCAATCAGCCCCAGCATTTT. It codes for CASSVVSSSLNQPQHF.